This T cell receptor beta chain was captured by sequencing in a study of type 1 and type 2 diabetes patients. With 4 bases removed from V and 2 bases from J, the gap between germline ends came to 15 bases. Germline lookup yields CDR1 MDHEN and CDR2 SYDVKM. The CDR3 loop spans 15 amino acids. Comment on this clonotype: Its antigen is still unknown.

Amplification started from genomic DNA. Amplification of the beta chain CDR3 used 30 forward and 13 reverse multiplex primers. TCRdb itself ran the multiplex PCR reads through MiXCR, one entry per CDR3 protein. The sample contains 250,000 or so distinct CDR3 sequences, more than 45% of which appear only once. Findings of the study overall: In CD4+ and CD8+ T cells, type 2 diabetes diversity exceeded type 1.

Sequenced input: peripheral blood mononuclear cells (PBMCs). V usage is TRBV28 and J usage is TRBJ2-7; D is ambiguous. This receptor was identified in a man between 18 and 29 years old with type 2 diabetes. CDR3 sequence reads: CASSSRPTQTYEQYF. DNA for the CDR3: TGTGCCAGCAGTTCCAGACCCACACAGACCTACGAGCAGTACTTC.